This TCR beta chain was captured in a study of regulatory T cells in long-lasting Graves disease. Background on the study: Freshly diagnosed Graves' patients had used antithyroid drugs for under 3 months. Findings and limits, study-wide: Persistent patients shared more public clonotypes (about 3,000) than newly diagnosed patients (about 970). Persistent Graves' patients showed reduced TCR diversity versus newly diagnosed patients.

HTBI primers from iRepertoire and Arm-PCR of CDR3 regions yielded the TCR beta libraries. Via MiXCR, TCRdb re-called the multiplex PCR reads, giving one row per CDR3 protein. The table lists some 250,000 distinct CDR3 sequences, around 20% of them singletons. Notes on this clonotype: Its antigen is as yet unknown.

The time point here: newly diagnosed GD, antithyroid drugs for less than 3 months. From RNA extracted from PBMCs, the TCR library was made. The CDR3 runs 15 residues. CDR1 and CDR2 from the germline V gene are KGHSY and FQNENV. Losses at the gene ends were 0 bases for V and 0 bases for J; bases not matched to a gene: 1. This chain joins TRBV16 and TRBJ1-1; 7 bases fit TRBD1. Sequenced here: peripheral blood mononuclear cells (PBMCs), sampled at new diagnosis, from a patient treated with antithyroid drugs. The clonotype comes from a female donor with Graves disease. The CDR3 region is CASSQSDRMNTEAFF. CDR3 DNA sequence: TGTGCCAGCAGCCAATCGGACAGGATGAACACTGAAGCTTTCTTT.